Presented here are 20 T cell receptor beta chains from one specimen sequenced in a study of blood T cell repertoires in COVID-19 (dated by TCRdb to between 2020 and 2021). The receptor library was made with the immunoSEQ multiplex PCR assay. This is the immuneACCESS table as TCRdb keeps it, with only in-frame sequences that have V and J called. A part of the clones is gone; compared with another copy, unresolved V genes explain less than half, and the rest is unexplained. The sample table lists around 70,000 clones, roughly 84% of them with a count of one. 9.8% of the sample is held by the ten biggest clonotypes. The sequencing sample was made of peripheral blood. The source of these receptors is a woman between 45 and 60 years old with acute or convalescent COVID-19.

The chain carries TRBV20-1 and TRBJ2-2; 9 bases are shared with TRBD2. With V trimmed by 6 bases and J by 0 bases, 5 bases remained unmatched. The CDR3 consists of 15 residues. Per germline, CDR1 DFQATT and CDR2 SNEGSKA (reference sequence). CDR3 DNA sequence: TGCAGTGCCAGTACTAGCGGGTCGAACACCGGGGAGCTGTTTTTT. It is translated as CSASTSGSNTGELFF.

The chain employs TRBV9 and TRBJ1-2; weak D call: TRBD1 (6 bases). The CDR3 runs 17 residues. Germline CDR1 and CDR2: SGDLS and YYNGEE. V shed 3 bases and J shed 2 bases, with 20 bases lying between them. The CDR3 region is CASSADSSSTLNYGYTF. CDR3 nucleotides: TGTGCCAGCAGCGCGGACAGCTCCTCGACCCTAAACTATGGCTACACCTTC.

This clone was seen a handful of times. This chain joins TRBV6-2 or TRBV6-3 and TRBJ2-2, with 9 bases that match TRBD2. Germline V gene sequence: CDR1 MNHEY, CDR2 SVGEGT. The CDR3 sequence is 16 residues long. Trimming at V came to 4 bases and at J to 1 base, leaving 4 bases not matched to a gene. CDR3 protein: CASSSLAGQNTGELFF. The CDR3, as DNA: TGTGCCAGCAGTTCCCTAGCGGGGCAGAACACCGGGGAGCTGTTTTTT.

In this sample, this clone turned up once. V is TRBV30 and J is TRBJ1-2, with D tentatively TRBD1 (5 bases). Trimming cost V 2 bases and J 5 bases, with 12 bases left between them. The germline V gene has CDR1 GTSNPN and CDR2 SVGIG (reference sequence). This CDR3 is 13 amino acids long. CDR3 loop: CAWSLSGAYGYTF. CDR3 DNA sequence: TGTGCCTGGAGTTTAAGTGGGGCGTATGGCTACACCTTC.

The V and J genes are TRBV2 and TRBJ1-1, with a possible D match to TRBD1 (5 bases). Germline CDR1 SNHLY, CDR2 FYNNEI. V lost 6 bases and J 1 base, leaving 9 bases between the germline ends. The CDR3 sequence is 13 residues long. The CDR3 region has the DNA TGTGCCAGCAGCTCGACAGCGAACACTGAAGCTTTCTTT. Translated, it gives CASSSTANTEAFF.

The rearrangement joins TRBV4-2 to TRBJ2-5; D ambiguous. Trimming pared 0 bases from V and 4 bases from J, leaving 6 bases between. Germline V gives CDR1 LGHNA, CDR2 YNFKEQ. This CDR3 region has 13 residues. CDR3 DNA: TGTGCCAGCAGCCAAGATAGGAGAGAGACCCAGTACTTC. This codes for CASSQDRRETQYF.

This chain uses TRBV5-1 with TRBJ2-5; the match to TRBD1 covers 9 bases. The V gene's germline CDR1 is SGHRS and CDR2 YFSETQ. This CDR3 region has 15 residues. V lost 4 bases and J lost 5; bases outside the gene matches: 9. CDR3 loop: CASSPTQGARETQYF. The CDR3 bases are TGCGCCAGCAGCCCCACACAGGGGGCGAGGGAGACCCAGTACTTC.

V and J are TRBV3-1 (or the pseudogene TRBV3-2) and TRBJ2-1, with 9 bases fitting TRBD2. V dropped 0 bases and J dropped 9; count of bases not matched to a gene: 6. The CDR3 spans 15 residues. In germline, CDR1 is LGHDT, CDR2 YNNKEL (reference sequence). Here the CDR3 reads CASSQEGLAGTEQFF. The CDR3 nucleotides are TGTGCCAGCAGCCAAGAAGGCCTAGCGGGGACTGAGCAGTTCTTC.

The V gene is TRBV27, the J gene TRBJ2-7, with D perhaps matching TRBD2 (5 bases). The ends were cut back, 4 bases at V and 7 bases at J, with 8 bases in the middle. The CDR3 contains 11 residues. The germline gives CDR1 MNHEY, CDR2 SMNVEV (reference sequence). CDR3 loop: CASSSPGEQYF. The CDR3 DNA reads TGTGCCAGCAGTTCCCCGGGGGAGCAGTACTTC.

A single count supports this clone. J is TRBJ1-1 and V is TRBV5-4; TRBD1 matches at 9 bases. The CDR3 has 13 residues. Germline V gene lookup returns CDR1 SGHNT and CDR2 YYREEE (reference sequence). J was trimmed by 8 bases and V by 4 bases; bases with no gene match: 6. The DNA of the CDR3 is TGTGCCAGCAGCCCGAGGACAGGGGAGGAAGCTTTCTTT. Protein: CASSPRTGEEAFF.

V gene TRBV7-9 combines with J gene TRBJ2-4; 8 bases are shared with TRBD2. The V gene's germline CDR1 is SEHNR and CDR2 FQNEAQ (reference sequence). V was pared by 5 bases and J by 15 bases, with 6 bases of the junction left unmatched. This CDR3 has 11 amino acids. Here the CDR3 DNA reads TGTGCCAGCAGCGGTCAACTAGCGGCGTACTTC. It specifies CASSGQLAAYF.

This chain uses TRBV4-2 with TRBJ2-7, with 12 bases that match TRBD1. This CDR3 region has 16 residues. With 4 bases clipped from V and 0 bases from J, the junction kept 4 bases outside the gene matches. The germline gives CDR1 LGHNA, CDR2 YNFKEQ. The CDR3 DNA reads as TGTGCCAGCAGCCTATCGGGACAGGGGGCCTCCTACGAGCAGTACTTC. Protein sequence: CASSLSGQGASYEQYF.

The chain carries TRBV6-5 and TRBJ2-7, with D tentatively TRBD1 (5 bases). Between the trimmed V and J ends, which lost 7 bases and 1 base, there was a span of 14 bases. The CDR3 totals 14 residues. Germline CDR1 is MNHEY and CDR2 is SVGAGI. The CDR3 coding sequence is TGTGCCAGCAAGGGGCGCAGGCAGTCCTACGAGCAGTACTTC. Its translation is CASKGRRQSYEQYF.

This chain joins TRBV23-1 and TRBJ2-1, with 13 bases identical to TRBD2. TRBV23-1 belongs to the ORF category, with a function that is uncertain. This CDR3 contains 17 residues. V dropped 4 bases and J dropped 1; count of bases not matched to a gene: 4. Here the CDR3 DNA reads TGCGCCAGCAGTCGGACTAGCGGGAGTAGGTCCTACAATGAGCAGTTCTTC. Amino acid sequence: CASSRTSGSRSYNEQFF.

The rearrangement links TRBV9 to TRBJ1-1, with TRBD1 matching over 9 bases. This CDR3 has 16 amino acids. V trimming: 4 bases; J trimming: 3 bases; junction bases outside the gene matches: 10. CDR1 and CDR2 (germline): SGDLS, YYNGEE. The DNA for the CDR3 is TGTGCCAGCAGCCCTCCCACCGGGACAGGGCACACTGAAGCTTTCTTT. It yields the protein CASSPPTGTGHTEAFF. Full variable domain (missing parts from reference TRBV9 and TRBJ1-1): DSGVTQTPKHLITATGQRVTLRCSPRSGDLSVYWYQQSLDQGLQFLIQYYNGEERAKGNILERFSAQQFPDLHSELNLSSLELGDSALYFCASSPPTGTGHTEAFFGQGTRLTVV.

The J gene is TRBJ1-2, the V gene TRBV7-2; D is unclear. The V end lost 1 base, the J end lost 5 bases, and 14 bases lay between the germline ends. This CDR3 is built from 15 residues. Germline-derived CDR1 and CDR2 are SGHTA and FQGNSA. CDR3 sequence (DNA): TGTGCCAGCAGCTTAGGCAGCGGTCCGGGGTATGGCTACACCTTC. This gives the protein CASSLGSGPGYGYTF.

The V call is TRBV5-6, the J call TRBJ2-1, with 14 nucleotides matching TRBD2. This CDR3 is 16 amino acids long. V trimming: 0 bases; J trimming: 7 bases; junction bases outside the gene matches: 3. CDR1 and CDR2 from the germline V gene are SGHDT and YYEEEE. The CDR3 sequence is CASSLGLAGGGNEQFF. In DNA form, the CDR3 reads TGTGCCAGCAGCTTGGGACTAGCGGGAGGGGGAAATGAGCAGTTCTTC.

The chain carries TRBV7-9 and TRBJ1-4; TRBD1 matches at 7 bases. V was clipped by 5 bases and J by 8 bases; unmatched bases: 5. The CDR3 totals 13 residues. Germline CDR1 SEHNR, CDR2 FQNEAQ (reference sequence). The CDR3 region is CASSRQGDEKLFF. CDR3 bases: TGTGCCAGCAGCAGACAGGGAGACGAAAAACTGTTTTTT.

This clone was found once. The V and J genes are TRBV5-1 and TRBJ2-7, with 8 bases identical to TRBD1. This CDR3 has 16 amino acids. Germline V gene data show CDR1 as SGHRS and CDR2 as YFSETQ. V lost 5 bases and J lost 0; bases outside the gene matches: 10. As DNA, the CDR3 is TGCGCCAGCAGTCGGGACAGGATTTTTAGCTCCTACGAGCAGTACTTC. Amino acid sequence: CASSRDRIFSSYEQYF.

The gene calls are TRBV28 and TRBJ1-3; TRBD1 matches at 8 bases. Germline V gene data show CDR1 as MDHEN and CDR2 as SYDVKM. The CDR3 covers 16 residues. The junction had 10 bases not matched to a gene; V was cut back by 5 bases and J by 4 bases. The CDR3 loop reads CASSAPGQGPGNTIYF. The CDR3 bases are TGTGCCAGCAGTGCACCCGGACAGGGACCAGGAAACACCATATATTTT.